A single sample is the source of the 14 T cell receptor beta chains below, sequenced in a study of response to subunit inactivated influenza vaccine (dated by TCRdb to between 2018 and 2020). Libraries were constructed by RT-PCR. The sequencer was an Illumina HiSeq 2500. TCRdb redid the processing of the public reads, applying fastp at Q25 and MiXCR, and retained in-frame beta chains. Records with the same CDR3 protein are collapsed into one entry carrying the most frequent genes and DNA. The sample data list roughly 700,000 distinct CDR3 sequences, and 11% to 15% of these were observed just once. The ten largest clones capture approximately 7% of the sample. Specimen: PBMCs from blood, collected 14 to 15 days before vaccination. These receptors came from a man aged 50 to 60 who received an inactivated influenza vaccine. Donor details come from another sample of the same person, matched by shared clones.

This clonotype showed up just a few times. The genes are TRBV30 and TRBJ2-7; D gene uncertain. Germline V gives CDR1 GTSNPN, CDR2 SVGIG (reference sequence). The CDR3 is 12 residues long. V was shortened by 0 bases and J by 6 bases, with 9 bases between the two germline ends. CDR3: CAWSVEGIEQYF. The CDR3 DNA follows: TGTGCCTGGAGTGTCGAAGGGATCGAGCAGTACTTC.

The V and J genes are TRBV6-2 or TRBV6-3 and TRBJ2-5, with 9 bases matching TRBD2. This CDR3 region has 13 residues. Trimming removed 6 bases from V and 4 bases from J; junction bases left unmatched: 3. Germline V gene sequence: CDR1 MNHEY, CDR2 SVGEGT. CDR3 region: CASRNSGRETQYF. The CDR3 nucleotides read TGTGCCAGCAGAAATAGCGGGAGAGAGACCCAGTACTTC.

V gene TRBV20-1 combines with J gene TRBJ2-7; tentative D call: TRBD1 (6 bases). The CDR3 runs 13 residues. CDR1 and CDR2 (germline): DFQATT, SNEGSKA (reference sequence). Trimming pared 3 bases from V and 2 bases from J, leaving 11 bases between. CDR3 sequence (DNA): TGCAGTGCTAGTTTGAACAGGGCCTACGAGCAGTACTTC. Translating gives CSASLNRAYEQYF.

This clonotype was counted at least ten times. The gene calls are TRBV29-1 and TRBJ2-7, with 10 bases matching TRBD1. The V segment lost 2 bases and the J segment 2 bases; nucleotides outside the gene matches: 9. Germline V lookup: CDR1 SQVTM, CDR2 ANQGSEA. This CDR3 contains 16 residues. The CDR3 sequence: CSVERGSGTGAYEQYF. The CDR3 bases are TGCAGCGTTGAAAGAGGGTCCGGGACAGGGGCCTACGAGCAGTACTTC.

The chain recombines TRBV4-1 with TRBJ2-7; weak D call: TRBD2 (7 bases). Germline-derived CDR1 and CDR2 are MGHRA and YSYEKL. V was trimmed by 6 bases and J by 5 bases, leaving 17 bases between them. This CDR3 comprises 14 residues. The CDR3 loop reads CASSAPGRGNEQYF. CDR3 sequence (DNA): TGCGCCAGCAGTGCTCCAGGGAGGGGGAACGAGCAGTACTTC.

The chain employs TRBV3-1 and TRBJ2-2; 12 positions match TRBD2. The trim removed 3 bases at V and 5 bases at J, leaving 4 bases unmatched. CDR3 length equals 16 residues. The germline V gene encodes CDR1 LGHDT and CDR2 YNNKEL (reference sequence). Here the CDR3 reads CASSHSSGRGTGELFF. The DNA of the CDR3 is TGTGCCAGCAGCCACTCTAGCGGGAGGGGTACCGGGGAGCTGTTTTTT.

The V call is TRBV30, the J call TRBJ2-3; TRBD2 aligns across 16 bases. The CDR3 sequence is 15 residues long. The germline gives CDR1 GTSNPN, CDR2 SVGIG (reference sequence). J gave up 7 bases and V 8 bases, and 9 bases lay outside the gene matches. CDR3 in DNA: TGTGCCCTGGGACTAGCGGGAGGGCCGGGAAATACGCAGTATTTT. It yields the protein CALGLAGGPGNTQYF.

This clonotype was recorded a few times. The chain is built from TRBV5-1 and TRBJ2-3, with 7 bases lining up with TRBD2. Germline CDR1 is SGHRS and CDR2 is YFSETQ. Trimming cost V 3 bases and J 2 bases; bases outside gene matches: 9. This CDR3 is built from 16 residues. The CDR3 loop is CASSSHFGDYTDTQYF. In DNA form, the CDR3 reads TGCGCCAGCAGCTCCCACTTTGGGGACTACACAGATACGCAGTATTTT.

This chain connects TRBV4-1 to TRBJ1-3; tentative D call: TRBD1 (5 bases). Germline V gives CDR1 MGHRA, CDR2 YSYEKL. The CDR3 covers 17 residues. Trimming removed 4 bases from V and 1 base from J, with 17 bases in between. DNA of the CDR3: TGCGCCAGCAGCCTGTTGGGGACTACGGGTTCTGGAAACACCATATATTTT. This encodes CASSLLGTTGSGNTIYF.

The V call is TRBV7-6, the J call TRBJ2-2; 8 nucleotides match TRBD1. Germline V gene data show CDR1 as SGHVS and CDR2 as FNYEAQ. The CDR3 totals 14 residues. The V and J ends lost 11 bases and 6 bases, in that order; junction bases with no gene match: 11. CDR3 bases: TGTGCCGGGAGTGCAGGGGGCGCCCCCGGGGAGCTGTTTTTT. It specifies CAGSAGGAPGELFF.

This sequence joins TRBV13 and TRBJ2-1; D not resolved. V was cut by 2 bases and J by 6 bases, with 11 bases left in between. This CDR3 is built from 14 residues. The germline CDR1 and CDR2 sequences are PRHDT and FYEKMQ (reference sequence). CDR3 sequence: CASSLYSIANEQFF. The CDR3 DNA reads as TGTGCCAGCAGCTTATATTCGATAGCCAATGAGCAGTTCTTC.

The chain is built from TRBV5-1 and TRBJ2-3, with D unclear. The V gene's germline CDR1 is SGHRS and CDR2 YFSETQ. With 4 bases removed from V and 4 bases from J, the gap between germline ends came to 10 bases. This CDR3 contains 13 residues. Written as DNA, the CDR3 is TGCGCCAGCAGCCCCCAGACTGCAGATACGCAGTATTTT. Protein product: CASSPQTADTQYF. The variable domain in full, with the rest retrieved from reference TRBV5-1 and TRBJ2-3, is KAGVTQTPRYLIKTRGQQVTLSCSPISGHRSVSWYQQTPGQGLQFLFEYFSETQRNKGNFPGRFSGRQFSNSRSEMNVSTLELGDSALYLCASSPQTADTQYFGPGTRLTVL.

This clonotype occurred many times. V usage is TRBV5-1 and J usage is TRBJ2-1, with 14 bases fitting TRBD2. The CDR3 sequence is 16 residues long. Germline V gene sequence: CDR1 SGHRS, CDR2 YFSETQ. With V trimmed by 4 bases and J by 3 bases, 3 bases remained unmatched. In DNA form, the CDR3 reads TGCGCCAGCAGCGGGACTAGCGGGAGCCTCTACAATGAGCAGTTCTTC. It is translated as CASSGTSGSLYNEQFF.

This clonotype appeared a few times. The chain is built from TRBV5-1 and TRBJ2-3; the D is unclear. Deletions cut 5 bases from V and 0 bases from J, with 13 bases between. This CDR3 has 15 residues. Germline V gene data show CDR1 as SGHRS and CDR2 as YFSETQ. The CDR3 protein is CASRDLPSSTDTQYF. DNA of the CDR3: TGCGCCAGCAGAGATCTACCTTCTAGCACAGATACGCAGTATTTT.